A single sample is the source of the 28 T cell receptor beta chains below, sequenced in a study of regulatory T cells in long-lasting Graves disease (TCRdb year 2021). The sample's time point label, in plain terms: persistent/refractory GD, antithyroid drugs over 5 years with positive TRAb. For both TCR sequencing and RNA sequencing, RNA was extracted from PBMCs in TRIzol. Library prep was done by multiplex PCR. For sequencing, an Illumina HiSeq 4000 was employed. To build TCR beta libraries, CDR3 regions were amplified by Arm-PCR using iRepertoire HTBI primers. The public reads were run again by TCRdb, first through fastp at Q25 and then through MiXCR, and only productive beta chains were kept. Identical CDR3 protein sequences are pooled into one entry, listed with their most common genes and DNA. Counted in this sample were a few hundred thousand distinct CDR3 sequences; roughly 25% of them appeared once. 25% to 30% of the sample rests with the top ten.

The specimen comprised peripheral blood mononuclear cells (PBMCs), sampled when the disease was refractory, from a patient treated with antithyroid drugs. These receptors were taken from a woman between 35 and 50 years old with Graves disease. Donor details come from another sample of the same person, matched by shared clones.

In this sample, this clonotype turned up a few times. For the CDR3, the DNA is TGTGCCAGCAGTGAATATCTGAAGTTGGGGGCGAGGGAGACTGAAGCTTTCTTT. Amino acid sequence: CASSEYLKLGARETEAFF. The gene calls are TRBV25-1 and TRBJ1-1, with D perhaps TRBD1 (6 bases). This CDR3 spans 18 amino acids. The V end lost 0 bases, the J end lost 5 bases, and 22 bases lay between the germline ends. CDR1 MGHDK and CDR2 SYGVNS come from the germline V gene.

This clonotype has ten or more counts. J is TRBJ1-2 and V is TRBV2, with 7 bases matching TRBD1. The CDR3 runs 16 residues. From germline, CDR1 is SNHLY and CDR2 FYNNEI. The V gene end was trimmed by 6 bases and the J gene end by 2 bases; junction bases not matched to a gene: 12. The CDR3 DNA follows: TGTGCCAGCAGGGTGGTACAGGGGCTAAGCAACTATGGCTACACCTTC. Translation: CASRVVQGLSNYGYTF.

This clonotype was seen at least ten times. CDR3 protein: CASKHRNQETQYF. CDR3 coding DNA: TGTGCCAGCAAACATAGAAATCAAGAGACCCAGTACTTC. The chain is built from TRBV2 and TRBJ2-5; D is ambiguous. Germline CDR1 reads SNHLY; CDR2 reads FYNNEI. The CDR3 totals 13 residues. Trimming removed 7 bases from V and 2 bases from J, with 11 bases in between.

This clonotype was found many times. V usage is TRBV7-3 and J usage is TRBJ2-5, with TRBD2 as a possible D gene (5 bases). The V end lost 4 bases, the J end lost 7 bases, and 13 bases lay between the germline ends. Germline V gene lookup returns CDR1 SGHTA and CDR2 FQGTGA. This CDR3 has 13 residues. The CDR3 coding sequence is TGTGCCAGCAGCTCCAGTCCCGGAGGGACCCAGTACTTC. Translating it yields CASSSSPGGTQYF.

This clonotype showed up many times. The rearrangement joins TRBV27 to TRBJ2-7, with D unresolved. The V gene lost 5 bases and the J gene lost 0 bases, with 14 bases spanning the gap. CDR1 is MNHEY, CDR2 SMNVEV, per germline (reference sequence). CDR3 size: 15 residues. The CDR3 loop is CASSRTDLTSYEQYF. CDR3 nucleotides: TGTGCCAGCAGTCGCACGGACCTGACCTCCTACGAGCAGTACTTC.

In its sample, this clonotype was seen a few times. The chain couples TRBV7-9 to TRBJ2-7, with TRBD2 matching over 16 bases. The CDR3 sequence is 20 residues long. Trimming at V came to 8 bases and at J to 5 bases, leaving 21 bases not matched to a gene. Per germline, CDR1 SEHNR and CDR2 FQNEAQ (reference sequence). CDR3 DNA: TGTGCCAGCGGACCATACGGACGTCCGGGACTAGCGGGAGGGCCAAACGAGCAGTACTTC. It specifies CASGPYGRPGLAGGPNEQYF.

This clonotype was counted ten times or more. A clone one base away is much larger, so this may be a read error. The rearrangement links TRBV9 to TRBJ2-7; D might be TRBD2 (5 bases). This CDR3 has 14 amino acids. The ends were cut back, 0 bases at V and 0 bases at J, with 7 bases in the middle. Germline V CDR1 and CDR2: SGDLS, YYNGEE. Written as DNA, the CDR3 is TGTGCCAGCAGCGTAGGAGGGAGCTCCTACGAGCAGTACTTC. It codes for CASSVGGSSYEQYF. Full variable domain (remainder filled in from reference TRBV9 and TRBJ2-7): DSGVTQTPKHLITATGQRVTLRCSPRSGDLSVYWYQQSLDQGLQFLIQYYNGEERAKGNILERFSAQQFPDLHSELNLSSLELGDSALYFCASSVGGSSYEQYFGPGTRLTVT.

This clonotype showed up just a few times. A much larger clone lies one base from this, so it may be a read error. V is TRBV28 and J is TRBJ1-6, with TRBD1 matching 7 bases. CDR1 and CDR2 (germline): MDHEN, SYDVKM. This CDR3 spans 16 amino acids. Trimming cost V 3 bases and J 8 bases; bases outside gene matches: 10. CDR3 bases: TGTGCCAGCAGTTTGCGGCAGGGGGGGAGGTATTCACCCCTCCACTTT. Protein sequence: CASSLRQGGRYSPLHF.

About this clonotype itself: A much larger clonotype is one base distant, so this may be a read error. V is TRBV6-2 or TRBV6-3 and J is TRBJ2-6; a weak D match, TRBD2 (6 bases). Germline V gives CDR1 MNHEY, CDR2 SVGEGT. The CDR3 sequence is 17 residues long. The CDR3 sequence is CATSDPGLNSGVNVLTF. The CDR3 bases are TGTGCCACCAGTGACCCGGGACTGAACTCTGGGGTCAACGTCCTGACTTTC.

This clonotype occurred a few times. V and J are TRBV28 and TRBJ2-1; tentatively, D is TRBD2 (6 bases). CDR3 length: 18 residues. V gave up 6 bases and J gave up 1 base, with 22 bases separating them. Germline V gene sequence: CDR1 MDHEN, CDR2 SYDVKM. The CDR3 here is CASRPTSSTARSYNEQFF. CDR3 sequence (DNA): TGTGCCAGCAGACCGACTAGTTCCACTGCAAGGTCCTACAATGAGCAGTTCTTC.

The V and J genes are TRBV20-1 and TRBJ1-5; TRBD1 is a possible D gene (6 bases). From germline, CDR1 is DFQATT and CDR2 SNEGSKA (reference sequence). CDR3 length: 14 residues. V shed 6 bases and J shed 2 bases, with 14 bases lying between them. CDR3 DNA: TGCAGTGCCAGACTTTACAGGGGCAATCAGCCCCAGCATTTT. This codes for CSARLYRGNQPQHF.

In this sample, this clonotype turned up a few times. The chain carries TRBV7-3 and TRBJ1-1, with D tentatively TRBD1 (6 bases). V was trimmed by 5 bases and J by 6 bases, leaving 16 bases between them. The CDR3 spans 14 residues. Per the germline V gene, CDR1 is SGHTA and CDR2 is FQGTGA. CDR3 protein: CASSQTGLEPEAFF. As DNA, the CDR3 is TGTGCCAGCAGCCAGACAGGTTTGGAACCTGAAGCTTTCTTT. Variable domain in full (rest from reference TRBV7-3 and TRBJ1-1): GAGVSQTPSNKVTEKGKYVELRCDPISGHTALYWYRQSLGQGPEFLIYFQGTGAADDSGLPNDRFFAVRPEGSVSTLKIQRTERGDSAVYLCASSQTGLEPEAFFGQGTRLTVV.

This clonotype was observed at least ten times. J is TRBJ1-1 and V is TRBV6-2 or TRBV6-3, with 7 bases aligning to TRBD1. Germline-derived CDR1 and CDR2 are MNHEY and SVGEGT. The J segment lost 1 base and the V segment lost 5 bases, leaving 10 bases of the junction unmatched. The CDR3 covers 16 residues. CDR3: CASSTLTGMANTEAFF. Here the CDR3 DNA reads TGTGCCAGCAGTACTTTGACAGGGATGGCGAACACTGAAGCTTTCTTT.

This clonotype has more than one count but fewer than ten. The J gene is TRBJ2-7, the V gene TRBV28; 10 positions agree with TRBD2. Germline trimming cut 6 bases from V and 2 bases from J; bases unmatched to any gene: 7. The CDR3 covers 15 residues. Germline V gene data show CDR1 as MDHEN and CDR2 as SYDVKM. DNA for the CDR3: TGTGCCAGCAGCAAACTAGCGGGGCCACCCTACGAGCAGTACTTC. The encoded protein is CASSKLAGPPYEQYF.

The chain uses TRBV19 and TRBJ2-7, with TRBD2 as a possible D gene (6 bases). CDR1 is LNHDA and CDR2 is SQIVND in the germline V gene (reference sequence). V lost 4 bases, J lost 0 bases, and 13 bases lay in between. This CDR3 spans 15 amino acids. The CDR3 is CASSKPGGPSYEQYF. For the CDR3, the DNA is TGTGCCAGTAGTAAGCCCGGGGGACCCTCCTACGAGCAGTACTTC.

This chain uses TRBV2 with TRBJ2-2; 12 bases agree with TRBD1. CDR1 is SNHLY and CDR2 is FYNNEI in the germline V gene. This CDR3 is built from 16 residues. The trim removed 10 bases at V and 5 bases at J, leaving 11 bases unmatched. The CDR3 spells CANSSGTGGRTGELFF. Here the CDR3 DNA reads TGTGCCAACAGCTCCGGGACAGGGGGCCGGACCGGGGAGCTGTTTTTT.

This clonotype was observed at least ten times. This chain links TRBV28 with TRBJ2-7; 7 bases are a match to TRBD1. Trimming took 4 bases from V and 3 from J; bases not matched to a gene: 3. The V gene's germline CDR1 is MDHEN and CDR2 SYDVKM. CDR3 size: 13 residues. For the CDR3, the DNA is TGTGCCAGCAGTTCGGGACAGAACTACGAGCAGTACTTC. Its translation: CASSSGQNYEQYF.

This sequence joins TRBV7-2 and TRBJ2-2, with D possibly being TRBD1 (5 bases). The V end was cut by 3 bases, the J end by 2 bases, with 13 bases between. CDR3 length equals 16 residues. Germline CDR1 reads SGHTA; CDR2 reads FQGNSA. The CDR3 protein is CASSFEMGLNTGELFF. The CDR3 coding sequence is TGTGCCAGCAGCTTCGAAATGGGGCTTAACACCGGGGAGCTGTTTTTT. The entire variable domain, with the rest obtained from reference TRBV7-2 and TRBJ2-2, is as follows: GAGVSQSPSNKVTEKGKDVELRCDPISGHTALYWYRQSLGQGLEFLIYFQGNSAPDKSGLPSDRFSAERTGGSVSTLTIQRTQQEDSAVYLCASSFEMGLNTGELFFGEGSRLTVL.

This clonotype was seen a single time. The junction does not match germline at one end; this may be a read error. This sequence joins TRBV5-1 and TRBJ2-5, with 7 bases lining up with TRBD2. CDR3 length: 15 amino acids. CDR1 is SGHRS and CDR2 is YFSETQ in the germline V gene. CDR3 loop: CASSRAGVGQGTQYF. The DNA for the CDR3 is TGCGCCAGCAGTCGGGCGGGAGTGGGGCAAGGGACCCAGTACTTC.

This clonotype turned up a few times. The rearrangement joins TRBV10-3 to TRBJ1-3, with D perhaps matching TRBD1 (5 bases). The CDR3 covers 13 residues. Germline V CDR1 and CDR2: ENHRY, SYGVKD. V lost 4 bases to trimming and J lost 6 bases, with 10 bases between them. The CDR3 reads CAISVGGENTIYF. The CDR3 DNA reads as TGTGCCATCAGTGTCGGAGGGGAAAACACCATATATTTT.

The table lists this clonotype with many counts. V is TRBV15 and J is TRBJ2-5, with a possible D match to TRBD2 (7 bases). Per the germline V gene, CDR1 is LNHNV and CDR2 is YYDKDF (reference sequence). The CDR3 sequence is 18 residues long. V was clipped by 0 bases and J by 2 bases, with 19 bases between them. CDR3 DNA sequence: TGTGCCACCAGCAGAGAGGGGGGGCCCCACGCTTTGCAAGAGACCCAGTACTTC. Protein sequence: CATSREGGPHALQETQYF.

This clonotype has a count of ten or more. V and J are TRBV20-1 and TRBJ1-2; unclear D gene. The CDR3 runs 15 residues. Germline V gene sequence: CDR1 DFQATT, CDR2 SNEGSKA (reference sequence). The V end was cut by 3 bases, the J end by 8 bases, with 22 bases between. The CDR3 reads CSASPFGLLMGGYTF. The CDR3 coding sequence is TGCAGTGCTAGCCCCTTCGGACTCCTAATGGGGGGCTACACCTTC.

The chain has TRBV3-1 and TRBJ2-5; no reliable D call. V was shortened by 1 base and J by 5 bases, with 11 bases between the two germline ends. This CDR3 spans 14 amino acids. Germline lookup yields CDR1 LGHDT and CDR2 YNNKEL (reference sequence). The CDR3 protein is CASSQAKGSETQYF. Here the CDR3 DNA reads TGTGCCAGCAGCCAAGCGAAGGGTTCGGAGACCCAGTACTTC.

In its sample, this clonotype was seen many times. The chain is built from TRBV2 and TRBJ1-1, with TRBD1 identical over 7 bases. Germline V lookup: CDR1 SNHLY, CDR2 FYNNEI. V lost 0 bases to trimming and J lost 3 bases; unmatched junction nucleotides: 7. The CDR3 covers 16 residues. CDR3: CASSEAPTQGYTEAFF. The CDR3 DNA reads TGTGCCAGCAGTGAAGCGCCTACACAGGGGTACACTGAAGCTTTCTTT.

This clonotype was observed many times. CDR3: CASSGQGNGELFF. CDR3 DNA: TGCGCCAGCAGCGGACAGGGTAACGGGGAGCTGTTTTTT. The V gene is TRBV10-1, the J gene TRBJ2-2; 8 bases fit TRBD1. The germline V gene has CDR1 WNHNN and CDR2 SYGVQD (reference sequence). V gave up 6 bases and J gave up 7 bases; unmatched junction bases: 4. This CDR3 region has 13 residues.

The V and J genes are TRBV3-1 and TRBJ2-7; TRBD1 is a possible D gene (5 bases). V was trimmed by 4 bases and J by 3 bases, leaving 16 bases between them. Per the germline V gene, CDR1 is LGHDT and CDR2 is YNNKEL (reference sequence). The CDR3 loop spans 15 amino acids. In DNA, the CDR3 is TGTGCCAGCAGCCCGACAGTGCTGGTGGACTACGAGCAGTACTTC. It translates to CASSPTVLVDYEQYF.

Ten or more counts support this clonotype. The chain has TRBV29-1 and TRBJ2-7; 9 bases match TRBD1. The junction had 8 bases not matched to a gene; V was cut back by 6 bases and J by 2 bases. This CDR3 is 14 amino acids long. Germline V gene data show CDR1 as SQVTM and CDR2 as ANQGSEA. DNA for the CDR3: TGCAGCGTCGGGGGACAGGGTAGCCCCTACGAGCAGTACTTC. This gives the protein CSVGGQGSPYEQYF.

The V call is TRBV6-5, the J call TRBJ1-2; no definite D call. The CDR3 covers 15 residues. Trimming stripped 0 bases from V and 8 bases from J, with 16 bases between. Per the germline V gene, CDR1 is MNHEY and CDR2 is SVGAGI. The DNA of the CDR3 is TGTGCCAGCAGTTACTCGAGCTTGAGGGATGGGGGCTACACCTTC. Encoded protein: CASSYSSLRDGGYTF.